The clone carrying this TCR beta chain was found a few times. This entry comes from a study of radiation and T cells in renal cell carcinoma. Assay: immunoSEQ multiplex PCR; the TCRdb copy retains only in-frame clones and omits some. The repertoire holds 10,000 to 15,000 clones, with around 30% as singletons. Treatment meaning: 15 Gy SBRT to primary tumor, nephrectomy 4 weeks later. Germline CDR1 reads SGHRS; CDR2 reads YFSETQ. The V and J ends lost 3 bases and 6 bases, in that order; junction bases with no gene match: 10. The CDR3 is made up of 16 amino acids. Sequencing used tumor tissue, obtained from a patient whose treatment included radiotherapy and nephrectomy. This chain connects TRBV5-1 to TRBJ2-1, with 9 bases lining up with TRBD2. This TCR came from a man aged 55 to 70 with renal cell carcinoma. CDR3 protein: CASSSFAGGGPNEQFF. DNA for the CDR3: TGCGCCAGCAGCTCCTTCGCGGGAGGGGGGCCCAATGAGCAGTTCTTC.